This TCR beta chain derives from a study of cytomegalovirus exposure and HLA in healthy donors (dated by TCRdb to about 2017). Regarding the study in general: An earlier analysis of approximately 590 of the donors reported approximately 290 Gb of sequence data and 117 million unique TCR beta sequences from about 200 million T cells. To predict cytomegalovirus infection status, the study brought together high-throughput TCR immunosequencing, statistical association of individual TCRs with disease status, and machine learning. Rather than drawing on any new phenotypic data, the later analysis identified candidate immune exposures from TCR beta sequences and the way those sequences occurred across donors. Besides the first cohort of roughly 640 subjects, a separate validation cohort made up of 120 different subjects was used. Donor age, sex, ethnicity and CMV serostatus were collected together with the repertoire data. Of the roughly 400 genotyped donors, approximately 83% fell in the genetic ancestry cluster associated with self-reported Caucasian donors. Every discovery cohort repertoire had been produced on one sequencing platform. An earlier analysis of 587 of the donors used high-throughput TCR beta sequencing to judge whether each TCR beta V gene segment behaved as functional or pseudogenic. Four to six DR-DQ haplotypes were handled as single units for association and clustering because linkage in the cohort was strong. Using immunosequencing, the study profiled T cell repertoires from 500 to 800 subjects and related those repertoires to cytomegalovirus serostatus. Across 398 genotyped donors of the cohort, an average of approximately 220,000 unique TCR beta nucleotide sequences per donor were sequenced, and 15% to 20% of those sequences were non-productive. Class I and class II HLA loci were covered by the typing at four-digit resolution. A later genetic analysis took genome-wide SNP genotypes for 398 of the 666 donors and used that subset as a discovery cohort. Roughly 300 gigabases of sequencing data and tens of millions of unique TCR sequences made up an early release that covered 640 HLA-typed donors. The aim of the study was to test whether cataloging public T cell receptors could identify signatures of past pathogen exposure. A later analysis re-examined previously published TCR beta repertoires from hundreds of donors and added high-resolution HLA genotyping to investigate patterns of TCR occurrence. Typing coverage varied by locus: about 629-630 donors for A, B, C, DRB1 and DQB1; more than 500 for DQA1; over 600 for DPA1; approximately 470 for DPB1. What the study reported, not specific to this receptor: A few of the identified cytomegalovirus-associated TCR beta chains were confirmed in vitro to be specific for cytomegalovirus antigens. CMV serostatus was the only immune exposure information available for the cohort. The authors suggested that the approach could potentially be extended to other disease states and immunological phenotypes. In both the original and validation cohorts, the classifier was reported to diagnose cytomegalovirus status with high specificity and sensitivity. In a later analysis, most CMV-associated TCR beta chains were found to appear HLA-restricted, with HLA associations seemingly driven largely by CMV exposure. In an earlier analysis of about 550 of the donors, most TCR beta V segments were observed in productive rearrangements about 87% or about 30% of the time, broadly matching IMGT annotations. The earlier analysis of almost 600 of the donors excluded 15 to 20 rarely observed V segments, including chromosome 9 orphons, because counts were too low. In a later analysis, about 16,000 TCR beta sequences were associated with specific HLA alleles at a false discovery rate of 0.05. Some IMGT-functional V segments, including TRBV6-2 and TRBV6-3, could not be distinguished by the 87-base-pair reads and were therefore excluded. A total of 164 TCR beta chains were listed by the study as associated with cytomegalovirus. A later analysis found that HLA-associated TCR beta chains were more clonally expanded and had lower generation probabilities than equally common non-associated chains. A later genetic analysis associated a missense DCLRE1C variant with V-gene and J-gene trimming of TCR beta chains, and an independent cohort replicated the association. The presence/absence analyses assumed that sequencing depth was roughly uniform across donors, and that assumption may not be true. A group of highly shared sequence variants was considered likely to be a technical artifact of the sequencing pipeline. HLA typing was unavailable for some donors at each locus, so association tests used only the typed subset. Compared with the 666-donor mean, donors in an Asian-associated ancestry cluster had fewer N-insertions in productive TCRs, according to a later genetic analysis. Only TCR beta chains were sequenced in this cohort, and the absence of alpha or paired-chain data limited detectable features. Assigning TCR associations to individual alleles was difficult when HLA alleles, especially DR and DQ, strongly co-occurred. A further reported finding was that TCR beta sequences accurately predicted the HLA-A and HLA-B alleles for most subjects in the first cohort. A later analysis found that TCR association rates varied across HLA loci, with DRB1 alleles showing the most associated TCRs and HLA-C alleles the fewest. While some public TCRs were present in many individuals, most TCR sequences turned up only very rarely across donors. According to a later analysis, parvovirus B19, influenza, CMV and Epstein-Barr virus appeared linked to several top co-occurrence clusters. Linkage disequilibrium might explain the correlated functional status among segregating V segments, but an unknown experimental factor could not be ruled out.

The germline V gene yields KGHSH for CDR1 and LQKENI for CDR2. Here V drops 4 bases and J drops 5 bases, and the junction holds 2 bases not matched to any gene. The CDR3 goes from the cysteine to the phenylalanine over 13 residues. Only CDR3 DNA remains: 39 bases, in frame from the first base. About this clone: Its antigen has not been determined. No qualities accompany the bases; no much larger clone lies one base away.

Library creation used the immunoSEQ multiplex PCR assay. For the multiplex PCR, a mixture combining 60 forward primers for TCR Vbeta segments and 13 reverse primers for TCR Jbeta segments was used. A multiplex PCR assay on genomic DNA amplified the CDR3 region of rearranged TCR beta genes. The amplified TCR beta libraries were sequenced on the Illumina HiSeq System as 87-base-pair reads. The paper's data handling went like this. A later analysis tallied 75 million to 85 million unique TCR beta chains across the 666 repertoires, and about 10 million of those chains were shared by two or more donors. A nearest-neighbor algorithm error-corrected the raw reads and collapsed the reads into unique sequences, merging closely related sequences to remove PCR and sequencing errors. To assign V, D and J gene segments, CDR3 sequences were aligned to IMGT reference sequences. Each retained sequence needed at least a six-nucleotide match to both a V gene segment and a J gene segment. Rearrangements were called productive when the CDR3 lacked stop codons and stayed in frame with V and J; all others were non-productive. CDR3 was defined by IMGT convention, running from the second conserved V-encoded cysteine to the conserved J-encoded phenylalanine. Sequences without an unambiguous match to a single V gene segment were excluded from the earlier analysis of about 630 of the donors. In an earlier analysis of several hundred of the donors, V segments were called functional above 56.7% productive rearrangements and were called segregating when the between-donor standard deviation exceeded 5%. A statistical classification framework was developed to diagnose cytomegalovirus status using the catalog of TCR beta chain sequences. In a later analysis, V and J genes were assigned by comparing TCR nucleotide sequences against IMGT/GENE-DB human TR gene sequences. Using the TCRdist pipeline, a later analysis assigned CDR3 sequences along with most-parsimonious VDJ recombination scenarios. In a later analysis, every TCR beta chain was defined by the combination of its CDR3 amino acid sequence and its V-gene family, and reads without a unique V-gene family were dropped. To address suspected cross-contamination and a sequencing artifact, a later analysis removed 592 highly shared, low-generation-probability nucleotide sequences. In a later analysis, a clonal expansion index was calculated for each public chain from normalized within-repertoire ranks of inferred template counts. A later analysis computed generation probabilities with a VDJ recombination model fitted to out-of-frame rearrangements, and checked the results against IGoR. In a later analysis, hypergeometric tests were used to score TCR-TCR, TCR-HLA and TCR-CMV co-occurrence, with a repertoire-size bias correction applied to TCR pairs. In a later analysis, false discovery rates were estimated by permuting HLA or CMV assignments 20 times. In a later analysis, co-occurring TCRs were grouped with DBSCAN, and TCRdist sequence similarity was added when clustering was performed within HLA-allele-positive subsets. For co-occurrence clustering, repertoires with fewer than 30,000 or more than 120,000 public chains were excluded, along with roughly 5 repertoires with anomalous nucleotide sharing. TCRdb holds this immuneACCESS table with in-frame rearrangements only. Some clones are missing; in checked studies, unresolved V genes explain under half, and the rest has no known cause. V, J and clone size are those of that table, while D and trimming were read from the DNA. The sample profile shows about 180,000 clones; around 79% of them were found once. The ten largest clones represent around 2.4% of the sample.

The cohort was made up of 650 to 700 healthy bone marrow donors. At the time of sampling, all cohort members were nominally healthy, though unrecorded immune exposures were likely present. The donor tested CMV seronegative and was one of the 352 seronegative cohort members. Each donor provided a peripheral blood sample, and peripheral blood mononuclear cells were used for TCR beta sequencing. The Qiagen DNeasy Blood Extraction Kit was used to extract genomic DNA from the blood cell samples. The origin of this receptor is a female donor in good health and CMV-seronegative. Input material: PBMCs. Here the chain combines TRBV18 and TRBJ2-5; 9 middle bases align to TRBD1. This receptor has the CDR3 CASSLGQGETQYF. At the DNA level, the sequence is TGTGCCAGCTCACTCGGACAGGGGGAGACCCAGTACTTC.